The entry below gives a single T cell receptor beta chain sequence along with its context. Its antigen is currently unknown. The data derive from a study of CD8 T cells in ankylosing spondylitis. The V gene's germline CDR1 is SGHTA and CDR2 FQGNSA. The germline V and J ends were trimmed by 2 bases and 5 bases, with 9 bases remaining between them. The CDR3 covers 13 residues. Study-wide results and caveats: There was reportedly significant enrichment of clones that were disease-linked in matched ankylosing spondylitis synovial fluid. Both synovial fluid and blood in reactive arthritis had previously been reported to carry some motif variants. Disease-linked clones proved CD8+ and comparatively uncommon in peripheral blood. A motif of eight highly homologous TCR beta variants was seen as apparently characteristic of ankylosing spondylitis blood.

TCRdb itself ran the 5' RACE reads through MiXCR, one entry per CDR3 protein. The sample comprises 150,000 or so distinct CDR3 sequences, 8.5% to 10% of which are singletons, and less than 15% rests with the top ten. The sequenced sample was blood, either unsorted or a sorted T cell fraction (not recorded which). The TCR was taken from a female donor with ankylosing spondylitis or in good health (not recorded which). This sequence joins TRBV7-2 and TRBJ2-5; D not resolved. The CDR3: CASSLQLEETQYF. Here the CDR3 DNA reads TGTGCCAGCAGCTTACAGTTGGAGGAGACCCAGTACTTC.